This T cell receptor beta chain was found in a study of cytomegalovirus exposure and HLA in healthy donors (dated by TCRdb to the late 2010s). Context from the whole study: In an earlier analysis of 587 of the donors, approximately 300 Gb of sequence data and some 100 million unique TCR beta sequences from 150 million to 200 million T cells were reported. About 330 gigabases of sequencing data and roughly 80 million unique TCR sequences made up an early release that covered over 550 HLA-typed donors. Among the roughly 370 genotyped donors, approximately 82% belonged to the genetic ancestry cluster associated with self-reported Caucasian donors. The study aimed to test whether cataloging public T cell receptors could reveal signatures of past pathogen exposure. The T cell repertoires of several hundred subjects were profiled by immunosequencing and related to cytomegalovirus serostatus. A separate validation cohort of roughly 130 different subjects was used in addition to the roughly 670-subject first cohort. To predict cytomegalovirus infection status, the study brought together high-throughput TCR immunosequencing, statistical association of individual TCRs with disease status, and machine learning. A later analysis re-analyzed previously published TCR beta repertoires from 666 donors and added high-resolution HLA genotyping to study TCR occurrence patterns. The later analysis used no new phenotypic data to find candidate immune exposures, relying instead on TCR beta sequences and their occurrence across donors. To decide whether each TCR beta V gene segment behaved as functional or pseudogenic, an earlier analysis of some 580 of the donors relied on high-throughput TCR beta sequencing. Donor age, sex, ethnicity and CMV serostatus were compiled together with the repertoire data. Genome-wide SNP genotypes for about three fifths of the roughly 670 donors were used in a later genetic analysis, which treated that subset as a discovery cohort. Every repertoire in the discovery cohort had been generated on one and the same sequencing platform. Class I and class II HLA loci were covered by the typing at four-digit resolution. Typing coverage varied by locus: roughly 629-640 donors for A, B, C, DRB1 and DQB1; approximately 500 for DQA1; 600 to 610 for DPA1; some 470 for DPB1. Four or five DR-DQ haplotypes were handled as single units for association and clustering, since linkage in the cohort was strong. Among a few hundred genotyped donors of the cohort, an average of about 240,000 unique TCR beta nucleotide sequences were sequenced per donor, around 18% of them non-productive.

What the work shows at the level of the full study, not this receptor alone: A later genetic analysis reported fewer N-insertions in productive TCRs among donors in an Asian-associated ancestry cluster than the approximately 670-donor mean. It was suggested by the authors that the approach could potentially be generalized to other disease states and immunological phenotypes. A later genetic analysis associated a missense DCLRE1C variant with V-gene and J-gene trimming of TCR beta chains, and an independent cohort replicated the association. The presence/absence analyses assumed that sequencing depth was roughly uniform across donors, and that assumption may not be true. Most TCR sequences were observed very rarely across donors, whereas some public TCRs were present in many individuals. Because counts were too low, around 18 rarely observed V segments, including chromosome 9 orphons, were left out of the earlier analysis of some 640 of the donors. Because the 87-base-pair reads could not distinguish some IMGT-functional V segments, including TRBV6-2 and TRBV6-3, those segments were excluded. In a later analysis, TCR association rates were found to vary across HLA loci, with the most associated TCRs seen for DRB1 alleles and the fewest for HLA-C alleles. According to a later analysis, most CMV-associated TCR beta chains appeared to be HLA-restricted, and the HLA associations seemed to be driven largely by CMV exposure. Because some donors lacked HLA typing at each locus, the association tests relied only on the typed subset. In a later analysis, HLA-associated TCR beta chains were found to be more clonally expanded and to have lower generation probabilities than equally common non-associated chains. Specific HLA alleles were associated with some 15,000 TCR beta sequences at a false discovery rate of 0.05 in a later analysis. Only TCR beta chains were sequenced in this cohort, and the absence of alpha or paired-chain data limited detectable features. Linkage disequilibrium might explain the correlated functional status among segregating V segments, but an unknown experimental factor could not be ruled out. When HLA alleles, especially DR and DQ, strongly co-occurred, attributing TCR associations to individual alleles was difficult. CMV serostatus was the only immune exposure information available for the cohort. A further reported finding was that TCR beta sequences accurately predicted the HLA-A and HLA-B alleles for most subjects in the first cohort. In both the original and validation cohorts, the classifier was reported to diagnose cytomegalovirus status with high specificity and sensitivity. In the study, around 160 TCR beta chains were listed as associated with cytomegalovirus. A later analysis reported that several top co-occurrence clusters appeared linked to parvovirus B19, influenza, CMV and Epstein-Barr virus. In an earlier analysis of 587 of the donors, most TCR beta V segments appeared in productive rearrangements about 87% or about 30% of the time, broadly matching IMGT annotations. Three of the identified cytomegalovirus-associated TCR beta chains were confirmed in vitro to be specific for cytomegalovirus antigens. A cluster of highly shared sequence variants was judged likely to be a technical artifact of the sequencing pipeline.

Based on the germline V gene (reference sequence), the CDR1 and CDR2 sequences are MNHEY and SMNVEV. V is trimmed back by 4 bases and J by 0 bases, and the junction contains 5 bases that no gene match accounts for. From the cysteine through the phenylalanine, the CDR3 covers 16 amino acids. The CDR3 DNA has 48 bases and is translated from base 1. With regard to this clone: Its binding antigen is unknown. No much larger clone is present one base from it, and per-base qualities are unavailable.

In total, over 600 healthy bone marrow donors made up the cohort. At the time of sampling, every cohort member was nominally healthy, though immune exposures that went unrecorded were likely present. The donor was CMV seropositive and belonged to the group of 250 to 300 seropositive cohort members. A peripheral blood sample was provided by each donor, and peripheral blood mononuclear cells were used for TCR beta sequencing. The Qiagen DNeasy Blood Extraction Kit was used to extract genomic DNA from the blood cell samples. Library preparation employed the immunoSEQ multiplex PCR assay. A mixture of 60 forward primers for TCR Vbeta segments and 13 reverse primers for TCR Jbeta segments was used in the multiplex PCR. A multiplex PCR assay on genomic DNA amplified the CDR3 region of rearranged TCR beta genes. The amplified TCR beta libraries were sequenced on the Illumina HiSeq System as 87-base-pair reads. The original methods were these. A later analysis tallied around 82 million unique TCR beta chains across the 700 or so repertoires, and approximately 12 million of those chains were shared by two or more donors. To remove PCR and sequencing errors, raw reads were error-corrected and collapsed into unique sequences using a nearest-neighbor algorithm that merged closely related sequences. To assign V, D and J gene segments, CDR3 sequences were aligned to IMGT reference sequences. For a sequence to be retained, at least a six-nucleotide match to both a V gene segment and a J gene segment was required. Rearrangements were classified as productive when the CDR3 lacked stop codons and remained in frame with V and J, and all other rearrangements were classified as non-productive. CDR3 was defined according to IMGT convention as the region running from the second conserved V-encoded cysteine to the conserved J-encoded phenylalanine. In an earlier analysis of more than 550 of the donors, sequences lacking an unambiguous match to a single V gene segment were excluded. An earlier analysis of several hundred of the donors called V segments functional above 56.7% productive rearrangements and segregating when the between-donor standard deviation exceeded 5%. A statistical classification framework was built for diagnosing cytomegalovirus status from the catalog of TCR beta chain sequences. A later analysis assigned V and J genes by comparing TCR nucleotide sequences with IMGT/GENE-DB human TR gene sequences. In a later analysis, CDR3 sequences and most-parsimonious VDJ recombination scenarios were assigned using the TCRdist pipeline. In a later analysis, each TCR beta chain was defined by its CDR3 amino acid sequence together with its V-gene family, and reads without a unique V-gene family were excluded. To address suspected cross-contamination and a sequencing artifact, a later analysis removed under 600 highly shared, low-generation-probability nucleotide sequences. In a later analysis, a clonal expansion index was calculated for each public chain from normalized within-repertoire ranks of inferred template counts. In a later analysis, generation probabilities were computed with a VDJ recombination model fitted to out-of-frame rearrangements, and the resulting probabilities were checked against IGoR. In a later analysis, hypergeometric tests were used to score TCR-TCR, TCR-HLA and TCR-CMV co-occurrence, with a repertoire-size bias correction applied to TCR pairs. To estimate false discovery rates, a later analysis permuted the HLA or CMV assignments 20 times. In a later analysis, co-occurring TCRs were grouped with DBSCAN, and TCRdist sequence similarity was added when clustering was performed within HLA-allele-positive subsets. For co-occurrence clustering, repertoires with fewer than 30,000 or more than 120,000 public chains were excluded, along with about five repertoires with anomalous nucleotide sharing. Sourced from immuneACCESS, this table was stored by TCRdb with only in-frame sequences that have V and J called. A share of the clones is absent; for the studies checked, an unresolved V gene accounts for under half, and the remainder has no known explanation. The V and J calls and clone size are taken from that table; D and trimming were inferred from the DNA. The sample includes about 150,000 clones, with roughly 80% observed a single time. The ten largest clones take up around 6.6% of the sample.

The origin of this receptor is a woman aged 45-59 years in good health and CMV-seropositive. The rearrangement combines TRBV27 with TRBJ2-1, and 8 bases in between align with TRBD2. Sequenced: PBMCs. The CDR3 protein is CASSSYSGDSYNEQFF. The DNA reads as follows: TGTGCCAGCAGTTCCTATAGCGGGGACTCCTACAATGAGCAGTTCTTC.